This T cell receptor beta chain was obtained from a study of blood T cells in healthy people across ages. Whole-study context: Template switching captured about one barcoded beta molecule per two T cells. Study-level results: In long-lived donors, naive CD4+ cell counts and diversity exceeded those of aged donors.

Next came a second PCR, run for 7 to 11 cycles, which used a sample-barcoded 5' primer along with a J-beta primer mix. Every cDNA was tagged by a template-switch adaptor with 12 random nucleotides. One entry per CDR3 protein, called by TCRdb with MiXCR from the 5' RACE reads. The sample shows about 1.8 million distinct CDR3 sequences, 49% of them seen only once. Germline CDR1 is MNHNY and CDR2 is SVGAGI (reference sequence). The CDR3 has 15 amino acids. J lost 13 bases, V lost 2 bases, and 9 bases had no gene match. To note about this clonotype: What it binds is unknown.

The sample consisted of blood. The sequence came from a woman aged 40 to 55 in good health. The chain has TRBV6-6 and TRBJ2-4; 12 bases are a match to TRBD2. The CDR3 here is CASSYPSGGAWEQYF. The CDR3, as DNA: TGTGCCAGCAGTTACCCTAGCGGGGGGGCCTGGGAGCAGTACTTC.